One and the same sample provided the 21 T cell receptor beta chains below, sequenced in a study of T cells expressing NK-cell markers. Using the 5' RACE reads, TCRdb records one entry per CDR3 protein without DNA. This repertoire includes roughly 180,000 distinct CDR3 sequences. The sequenced sample consisted of blood T cells: a sorted CD56 or NKG2C T cell subset, CD4+ or CD8+ T cells, or bulk PBMC T cells (not recorded which). The receptors were sampled from a woman aged 18-70 years in good health.

The chain couples TRBV3-1 to TRBJ1-1; TCRdb reports TRBD1, a call that lacks DNA to check it against. The length of the CDR3 is 18 residues. Germline CDR1 reads LGHDT; CDR2 reads YNNKEL (reference sequence). The CDR3 is CASSRSGWSGQMNTEAFF.

The V call is TRBV2, the J call TRBJ2-7; with no DNA, the TCRdb D assignment of TRBD2 cannot be verified. Looked up from germline, CDR1 is SNHLY and CDR2 is FYNNEI. The CDR3 is made up of 16 amino acids. The CDR3 here is CASSAYGAGGPYEQYF.

The V and J genes are TRBV9 and TRBJ2-5; TCRdb calls TRBD1, which cannot be checked without DNA. The CDR3 loop spans 16 amino acids. Germline V CDR1 and CDR2: SGDLS, YYNGEE. CDR3 amino acids: CASSPGGAGSLETQYF.

The chain couples TRBV7-2 to TRBJ2-2; TCRdb indicates TRBD2, and absent DNA this call remains unverified. Per germline, CDR1 SGHTA and CDR2 FQGNSA. The CDR3 loop spans 15 amino acids. CDR3 sequence: CASSFGTTYTGELFF.

The V gene is TRBV28, the J gene TRBJ2-6. Germline V gives CDR1 MDHEN, CDR2 SYDVKM. CDR3 length: 16 residues. The CDR3 loop is CASSLSGYSGANVLTF.

J is TRBJ2-3 and V is TRBV2. CDR3 size: 13 residues. CDR1 SNHLY and CDR2 FYNNEI come from the germline V gene. The CDR3: CASSGYESNTQYF.

V and J are TRBV12-3 or TRBV12-4 and TRBJ2-7; with no DNA, the TCRdb D assignment of TRBD1 cannot be verified. The CDR3 covers 17 residues. CDR3 region: CASSYDPRGSATYEQYF.

The rearrangement links TRBV5-8 to TRBJ1-1. Germline V gene data show CDR1 as SGHTS and CDR2 as YDEGEE. The CDR3 is 12 amino acids. This CDR3 reads CASTILGGWAFF.

The V gene is TRBV6-1, the J gene TRBJ2-7; the D gene TCRdb calls, TRBD1, cannot be checked with no DNA. This CDR3 region has 15 residues. Germline-derived CDR1 and CDR2 are MNHNS and SASEGT. The CDR3 is CASSERQGAIYEQYF.

The chain links TRBV29-1 to TRBJ1-4; TCRdb reports TRBD1, a call that lacks DNA to check it against. This CDR3 comprises 14 residues. Per the germline V gene, CDR1 is SQVTM and CDR2 is ANQGSEA. CDR3 protein: CSCSRDVYNEKLFF. The whole variable domain, filled in from reference TRBV29-1 and TRBJ1-4, reads SAVISQKPSRDICQRGTSLTIQCQVDSQVTMMFWYRQQPGQSLTLIATANQGSEATYESGFVIDKFPISRPNLTFSTLTVSNMSPEDSSIYLCSCSRDVYNEKLFFGSGTQLSVL.

The J gene is TRBJ2-5, the V gene TRBV2; without DNA, the TCRdb call of TRBD2 cannot be checked. The CDR3 contains 15 residues. Germline V gene lookup returns CDR1 SNHLY and CDR2 FYNNEI. Here the CDR3 reads CASSDRSGRGETQYF.

V gene TRBV12-3 or TRBV12-4 combines with J gene TRBJ2-5; there is no DNA to check the TCRdb D call of TRBD2. The CDR3 runs 17 residues. The CDR3 sequence: CASSLYRTGLGQETQYF.

The chain links TRBV7-9 to TRBJ2-7; the D call of TRBD1 rests on TCRdb alone, since no DNA is present to check it. The CDR3 extends over 16 amino acids. The germline gives CDR1 SEHNR, CDR2 FQNEAQ (reference sequence). The CDR3 region is CASSSPAKTESYEQYF.

V is TRBV7-6 and J is TRBJ2-1; the D call of TRBD1 rests on TCRdb alone, since no DNA is present to check it. The CDR3 runs to 16 residues. In germline, CDR1 is SGHVS, CDR2 FNYEAQ. CDR3 loop: CASSQGFRGSYNEQFF.

This chain joins TRBV27 and TRBJ1-2; the TCRdb call, TRBD1, lacks DNA for checking. The CDR3 totals 15 residues. Per the germline V gene, CDR1 is MNHEY and CDR2 is SMNVEV (reference sequence). CDR3 sequence: CASSSPSGGRGGYTF.

The rearrangement joins TRBV7-2 to TRBJ2-5; with no DNA, the TCRdb D assignment of TRBD1 cannot be verified. Germline CDR1 and CDR2: SGHTA and FQGNSA. The CDR3 totals 15 residues. CDR3 region: CASSRQGGFPVAQYF.

The genes are TRBV5-1 and TRBJ2-7. This CDR3 has 13 amino acids. CDR1 and CDR2 (germline): SGHRS, YFSETQ. The CDR3: CASSLGRFYEQYF.

The rearrangement uses TRBV20-1 and TRBJ2-1; TCRdb gives TRBD2 as the D gene, but with no DNA this cannot be confirmed. This CDR3 is 14 amino acids long. Germline loops: CDR1 DFQATT, CDR2 SNEGSKA (reference sequence). CDR3: CSAPLAGGRYEQFF.

The rearrangement links TRBV9 to TRBJ2-3; checking the TCRdb D call of TRBD2 is not possible without DNA. Per germline, CDR1 SGDLS and CDR2 YYNGEE. The CDR3 extends over 16 amino acids. CDR3 loop: CASSVDAAGGTDTQYF. Combining the CDR3 with reference TRBV9 and TRBJ2-3 gives the whole variable domain DSGVTQTPKHLITATGQRVTLRCSPRSGDLSVYWYQQSLDQGLQFLIQYYNGEERAKGNILERFSAQQFPDLHSELNLSSLELGDSALYFCASSVDAAGGTDTQYFGPGTRLTVL.

J is TRBJ2-5 and V is TRBV30. There are 13 residues in the CDR3. Germline V gene lookup returns CDR1 GTSNPN and CDR2 SVGIG (reference sequence). The CDR3 protein is CAWKAMNQETQYF.

The chain carries TRBV20-1 and TRBJ1-1. In germline, CDR1 is DFQATT, CDR2 SNEGSKA (reference sequence). The CDR3 spans 14 residues. CDR3 amino acids: CSARRTAMNTEAFF.